The sequence of this TCR beta chain was determined in a study of PD-L1 blockade in urothelial cancer. As for the study in general: Enrolled patients had been treated previously with 0 to 3 chemotherapy regimens.

Spiked synthetic TCR analogs estimated absolute template abundance per PCR. Here immunoSEQ multiplex PCR was the method, and the copy in TCRdb shows in-frame clones only, minus some. Counted here are about 74,000 clones, roughly 84% occurring once; the ten biggest clones make up about 5.1%. The V segment lost 3 bases and the J segment 7 bases; nucleotides outside the gene matches: 9. The CDR3 runs 17 residues. Germline loops: CDR1 MNHNS, CDR2 SASEGT. This clone is a singleton in its sample. Each individual provided 1 to 8 samples (taken pretreatment and on-treatment). The specimen was PBMCs, collected around atezolizumab (anti-PD-L1) treatment. The TCR sequence derives from a man in his 70s with urothelial cancer. V gene TRBV6-1 combines with J gene TRBJ2-1; 13 nucleotides agree with TRBD2. The CDR3 DNA follows: TGTGCCAGCAGTGACAGGCGGACTAGCGGGAGTGGGAATGAGCAGTTCTTC. Amino acids: CASSDRRTSGSGNEQFF.